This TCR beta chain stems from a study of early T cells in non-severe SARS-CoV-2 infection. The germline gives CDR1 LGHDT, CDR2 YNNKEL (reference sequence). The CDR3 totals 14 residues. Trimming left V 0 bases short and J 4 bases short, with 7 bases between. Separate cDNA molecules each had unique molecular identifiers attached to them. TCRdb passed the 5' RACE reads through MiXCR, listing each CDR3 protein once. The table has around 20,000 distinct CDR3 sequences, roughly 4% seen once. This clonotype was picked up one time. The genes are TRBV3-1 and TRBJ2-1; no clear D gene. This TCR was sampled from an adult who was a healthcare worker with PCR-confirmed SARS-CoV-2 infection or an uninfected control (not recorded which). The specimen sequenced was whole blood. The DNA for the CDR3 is TGTGCCAGCAGCCAAGATTCGACTTACAATGAGCAGTTCTTC. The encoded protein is CASSQDSTYNEQFF.